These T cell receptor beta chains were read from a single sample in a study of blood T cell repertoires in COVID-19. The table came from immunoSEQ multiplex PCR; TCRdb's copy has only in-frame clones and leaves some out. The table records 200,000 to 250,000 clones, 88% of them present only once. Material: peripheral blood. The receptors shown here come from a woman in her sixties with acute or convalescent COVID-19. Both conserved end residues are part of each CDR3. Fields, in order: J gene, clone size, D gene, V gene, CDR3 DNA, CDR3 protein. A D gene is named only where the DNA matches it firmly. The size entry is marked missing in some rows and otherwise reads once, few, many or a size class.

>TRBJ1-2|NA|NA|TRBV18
TGTGCCAGCTCACCACCGATCGACACGTCCGTCTATGGCTACACCTTC
CASSPPIDTSVYGYTF
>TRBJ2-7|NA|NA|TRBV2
TGTGCCAGCACCAGGGACACCCAAGCCTACGAGCAGTACTTC
CASTRDTQAYEQYF
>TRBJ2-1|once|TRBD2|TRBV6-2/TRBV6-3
TGTGCCAGCAGCTCGACTAGCGGGAACATCAATGAGCAGTTCTTC
CASSSTSGNINEQFF
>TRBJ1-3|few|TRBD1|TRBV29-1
TGCAGCGCCCTGGACAGGGCTGGAAACACCATATATTTT
CSALDRAGNTIYF
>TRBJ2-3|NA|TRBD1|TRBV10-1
TGCGCCAGCAGCCGGACAGGGTTGTCTAGCACAGATACGCAGTATTTT
CASSRTGLSSTDTQYF
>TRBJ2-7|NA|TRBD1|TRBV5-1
TGCGCCAGCAGCCCGGTCGCCCTCCGGGACAGAACCTACGAGCAGTACTTC
CASSPVALRDRTYEQYF
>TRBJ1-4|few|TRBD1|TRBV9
TGTGCCAGCAAACCGGGACCAGGGGGGGAAAAACTGTTTTTT
CASKPGPGGEKLFF
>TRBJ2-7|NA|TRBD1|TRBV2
TGTGCCAGCAGTCCGGGACAGGCTTTCTCCTACGAGCAGTACTTC
CASSPGQAFSYEQYF
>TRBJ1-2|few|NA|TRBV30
TGTGCCTGGAGGAATTGGCTTAGCAACTATGGCTACACCTTC
CAWRNWLSNYGYTF
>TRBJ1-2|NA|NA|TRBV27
TGTGCCAGCAGTTTAGTATCGGAGGGCAGCTATGGCTACACCTTC
CASSLVSEGSYGYTF
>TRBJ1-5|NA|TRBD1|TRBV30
TGTGCCTGGAGTGTGGACGGGACAGGGACGTATAGCAATCAGCCCCAGCATTTT
CAWSVDGTGTYSNQPQHF
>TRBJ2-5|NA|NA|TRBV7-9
TGTGCCAGCAGCAGACTGCCGCGGGGGCGTGGAGAGACCCAGTACTTC
CASSRLPRGRGETQYF
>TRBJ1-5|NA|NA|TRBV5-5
TGTGCCAGCAGCTTGAGACAGGGCAATCAGCCCCAGCATTTT
CASSLRQGNQPQHF
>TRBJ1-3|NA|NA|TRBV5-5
TGTGCCAGCAGCTTGGGAGGCAGCCAACCTGGAAACACCATATATTTT
CASSLGGSQPGNTIYF
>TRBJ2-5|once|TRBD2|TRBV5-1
TGCGCCAGCAGCCCCGGGACTACAGAGACCCAGTACTTC
CASSPGTTETQYF
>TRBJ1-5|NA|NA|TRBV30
TGTGCCTGGAGTGTATCCAAACAGGGTCAGCCCCAGCATTTT
CAWSVSKQGQPQHF
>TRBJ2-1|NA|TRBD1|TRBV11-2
TGTGCCAGCAGCCCGGGACAGGGGGCTAGGAATGAGCAGTTCTTC
CASSPGQGARNEQFF
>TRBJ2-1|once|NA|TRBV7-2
TGTGCCAGCAGCTTGAGCGGCACTGTCTACAATGAGCAGTTCTTC
CASSLSGTVYNEQFF
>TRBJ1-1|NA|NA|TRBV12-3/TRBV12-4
TGTGCCAGCAGTTTGGGTTCGACTGTTGAAGCTTTCTTT
CASSLGSTVEAFF
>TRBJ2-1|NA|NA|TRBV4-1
TGCGCCAGCAGCCAAGAAGTAGGGGGAAATGAGCAGTTCTTC
CASSQEVGGNEQFF
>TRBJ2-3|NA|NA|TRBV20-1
TGCAGTGCCCCTAGCGTAGATACGCAGTATTTT
CSAPSVDTQYF
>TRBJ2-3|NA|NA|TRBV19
TGTGCCACCCGGTTTAGCGGCGGGTCCGATACGCAGTATTTT
CATRFSGGSDTQYF
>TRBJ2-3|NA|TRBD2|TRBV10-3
TGTGCCTCCGGACTAGCGGGAGCAGATACGCAGTATTTT
CASGLAGADTQYF
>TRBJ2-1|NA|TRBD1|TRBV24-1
TGTGCCACCCAGGGGGCAGGGGGATACAATGAGCAGTTCTTC
CATQGAGGYNEQFF
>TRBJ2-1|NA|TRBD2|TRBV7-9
TGTGCCAGCAGATCCGGGACTAGCGGGAGGGCCTACATAAGGAATGAGCAGTTCTTC
CASRSGTSGRAYIRNEQFF
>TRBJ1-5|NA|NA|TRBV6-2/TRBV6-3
TGTGCCAGCAGTTACTCAATGACAGGTCGTAGCAATCAGCCCCAGCATTTT
CASSYSMTGRSNQPQHF
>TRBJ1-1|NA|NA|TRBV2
TGTGCCAGCAGTGAAGCAATCCTGGGGGGCACTGAAGCTTTCTTT
CASSEAILGGTEAFF
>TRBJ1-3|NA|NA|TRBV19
TGTGCCAGTAGCTTGTTCTCTGGAAACACCATATATTTT
CASSLFSGNTIYF
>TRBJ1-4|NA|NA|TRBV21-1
TGTGCCAGCAGCATGGTAAGTCAGGGGGTCGGGGAAAAACTGTTTTTT
CASSMVSQGVGEKLFF